The 11 T cell receptor beta chains below all came from one sample that was sequenced in a study of blood T cell repertoires in COVID-19. Only in-frame clones appear in the TCRdb table, and some are missing; sequencing was by immunoSEQ multiplex PCR. The sample has about 160,000 clones; roughly 84% are singletons. Sequenced sample: peripheral blood. The source of these receptors is a woman between 50 and 59 years old with COVID-19, enrolled during active disease.

The gene calls are TRBV5-1 and TRBJ1-6; possibly TRBD1 for D (6 bases). V lost 5 bases and J 7 bases, leaving 13 bases between the germline ends. Germline CDR1 and CDR2: SGHRS and YFSETQ. The CDR3 runs to 14 residues. The CDR3 region is CASREGTINSPLHF. CDR3 bases: TGCGCCAGCAGAGAGGGGACAATCAATTCACCCCTCCACTTT.

The chain joins TRBV11-1 to TRBJ2-7, with D tentatively TRBD1 (6 bases). The CDR3 is 14 residues long. Looked up from germline, CDR1 is SGHAT and CDR2 is FQDESV (reference sequence). V lost 4 bases, J lost 2 bases, and 12 bases lay in between. The CDR3 loop reads CASSSDRSAYEQYF. CDR3 sequence (DNA): TGTGCCAGCAGCTCGGACAGATCCGCCTACGAGCAGTACTTC.

The chain is built from TRBV5-5 and TRBJ1-5, with D uncertain. Germline V gene data show CDR1 as SGHKS and CDR2 as YYEKEE (reference sequence). V dropped 4 bases and J dropped 0 bases, with 20 bases sitting between them. The CDR3 sequence is 18 residues long. Written as DNA, the CDR3 is TGTGCCAGCAGCCTGGAAGGCACTATGTCTTATAGCAATCAGCCCCAGCATTTT. Amino acids: CASSLEGTMSYSNQPQHF.

The rearrangement joins TRBV6-6 to TRBJ2-1; 7 bases align to TRBD1. Germline assignment: CDR1 MNHNY and CDR2 SVGAGI (reference sequence). The V and J ends lost 4 bases and 0 bases, in that order; junction bases with no gene match: 3. This CDR3 spans 15 amino acids. DNA for the CDR3: TGTGCCAGCAGTTTGGACAGGAGCTCCTACAATGAGCAGTTCTTC. This gives the protein CASSLDRSSYNEQFF.

This clone has only a few counts. The rearrangement uses TRBV2 and TRBJ2-5, with 7 positions matching TRBD1. V lost 3 bases and J lost 1; bases outside the gene matches: 5. The CDR3 covers 15 residues. Germline CDR1 is SNHLY and CDR2 is FYNNEI. DNA of the CDR3: TGTGCCAGCAGTGAGAGGAGACAGGGCCAAGAGACCCAGTACTTC. Translation: CASSERRQGQETQYF.

The chain links TRBV7-3 to TRBJ1-2; 7 positions match TRBD1. Losses at the gene ends were 3 bases for V and 6 bases for J; bases not matched to a gene: 4. Germline V gives CDR1 SGHTA, CDR2 FQGTGA. This CDR3 contains 13 residues. The CDR3, as DNA: TGTGCCAGCAGCTTCGGCAGGGGGGATGGCTACACCTTC. This translates into CASSFGRGDGYTF.

The chain uses TRBV19 and TRBJ2-5; the match to TRBD2 covers 7 bases. Trimming removed 3 bases from V and 5 bases from J; junction bases left unmatched: 15. The CDR3 has 17 residues. Germline V gene lookup returns CDR1 LNHDA and CDR2 SQIVND (reference sequence). DNA for the CDR3: TGTGCCAGTAGTATGGTTTTCGGACTAGAGGTTTCGGAGACCCAGTACTTC. Translation: CASSMVFGLEVSETQYF.

V gene TRBV28 combines with J gene TRBJ1-5, with D possibly being TRBD1 (6 bases). This CDR3 is built from 16 residues. The ends were cut back, 2 bases at V and 3 bases at J, with 14 bases in the middle. CDR1 and CDR2 from the germline V gene are MDHEN and SYDVKM. The CDR3: CASSLGGAGDNQPQHF. The DNA of the CDR3 is TGTGCCAGCAGTTTAGGGGGGGCAGGGGACAATCAGCCCCAGCATTTT.

The V gene is TRBV9, the J gene TRBJ1-1; TRBD1 agrees at 8 bases. CDR1 and CDR2 (germline): SGDLS, YYNGEE. The V gene end was trimmed by 0 bases and the J gene end by 8 bases; junction bases not matched to a gene: 12. The CDR3 extends over 16 amino acids. The CDR3 DNA reads TGTGCCAGCAGCGTAGAGGACAGGGCCTCTTTTTCGGAAGCTTTCTTT. As protein: CASSVEDRASFSEAFF.

This clone was counted once. The chain combines TRBV12-5 with TRBJ2-7; 11 bases are shared with TRBD2. CDR1 LGHNT and CDR2 FRNRAP come from the germline V gene. With 5 bases clipped from V and 5 bases from J, the junction kept 17 bases outside the gene matches. This CDR3 is 18 amino acids long. For the CDR3, the DNA is TGTGCTAGTGGTATTACCATTCTAACGACTAGCGGGGTCCACGAGCAGTACTTC. This codes for CASGITILTTSGVHEQYF.

This clone has just one count. V usage is TRBV9 and J usage is TRBJ1-2; D is perhaps TRBD1 (5 bases). The CDR3 runs to 15 residues. Germline V gene sequence: CDR1 SGDLS, CDR2 YYNGEE. The V gene lost 4 bases and the J gene lost 5 bases, with 18 bases spanning the gap. The CDR3, as DNA: TGTGCCAGCAGCTCCCGTGACAGCGACCTTTATGGCTACACCTTC. Residues: CASSSRDSDLYGYTF.